This TCR beta chain appears in the sequencing data of a study of B cell selection in AIRE deficiency. Study-wide findings and caveats: Only about a tenth of some 3,300 shared Treg sequences were patient-specific; roughly 30% healthy-specific. Around a third of healthy-donor shared Treg TCRbeta sequences appeared in patient Tconv cells.

Sorting defined conventional CD4 T cells as CD4+CD127+. Authors' data handling: Patients' conventional T cells yielded around 9.9x10^4 distinct TCRbeta sequences; donors' 13.4x10^4. Sequencing used immunoSEQ multiplex PCR; TCRdb keeps in-frame clones, though not all of them. That table gives V, J and clone size, and the DNA gave D and trimming. The sample lists about 24,000 clones, about 96% seen once, with approximately 0.17% in the top ten. A note on this clone: As yet, its antigen is unknown.

V was cut by 4 bases and J by 8 bases, with 20 bases left in between. This CDR3 has 16 amino acids. Germline CDR1 reads SGHTA; CDR2 reads FQGNSA. Sequenced: CD4+CD127+ conventional T cells sorted from PBMCs. The rearrangement joins TRBV7-2 to TRBJ1-4, with D perhaps matching TRBD1 (5 bases). The clonotype originates from a human donor in good health. The CDR3 DNA follows: TGTGCCAGCAGCTCTCTGGGGGGATCCTGGGGCGAAAAACTGTTTTTT. Translation: CASSSLGGSWGEKLFF.